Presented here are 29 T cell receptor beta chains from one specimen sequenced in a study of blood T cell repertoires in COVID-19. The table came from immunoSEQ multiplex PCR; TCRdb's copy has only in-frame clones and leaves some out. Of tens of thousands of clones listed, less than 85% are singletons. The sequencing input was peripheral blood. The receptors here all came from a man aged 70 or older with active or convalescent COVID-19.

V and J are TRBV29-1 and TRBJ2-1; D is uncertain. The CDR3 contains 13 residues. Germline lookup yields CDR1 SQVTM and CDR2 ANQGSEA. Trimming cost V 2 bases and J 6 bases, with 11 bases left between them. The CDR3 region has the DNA TGCAGCGTTGAACCTCTAGGCCGCAATGAGCAGTTCTTC. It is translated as CSVEPLGRNEQFF.

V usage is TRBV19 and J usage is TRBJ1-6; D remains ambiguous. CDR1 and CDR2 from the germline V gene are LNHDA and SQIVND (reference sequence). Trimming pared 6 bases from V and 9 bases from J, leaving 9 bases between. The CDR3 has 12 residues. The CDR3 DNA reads TGTGCCAGTAGCCAAACACCTTCACCCCTCCACTTT. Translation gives CASSQTPSPLHF. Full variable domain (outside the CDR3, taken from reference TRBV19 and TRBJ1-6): DGGITQSPKYLFRKEGQNVTLSCEQNLNHDAMYWYRQDPGQGLRLIYYSQIVNDFQKGDIAEGYSVSREKKESFPLTVTSAQKNPTAFYLCASSQTPSPLHFGNGTRLTVT.

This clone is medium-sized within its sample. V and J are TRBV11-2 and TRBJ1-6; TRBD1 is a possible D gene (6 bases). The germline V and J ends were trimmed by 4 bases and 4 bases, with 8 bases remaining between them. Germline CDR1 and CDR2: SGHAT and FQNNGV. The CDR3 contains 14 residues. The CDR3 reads CASSWGPYNSPLHF. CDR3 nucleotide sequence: TGTGCCAGCAGCTGGGGGCCTTATAATTCACCCCTCCACTTT.

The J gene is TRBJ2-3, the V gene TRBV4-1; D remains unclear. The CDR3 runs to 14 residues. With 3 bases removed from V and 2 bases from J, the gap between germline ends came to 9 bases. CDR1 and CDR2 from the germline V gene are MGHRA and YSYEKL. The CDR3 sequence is CASSQIQVTDTQYF. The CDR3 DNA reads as TGCGCCAGCAGCCAGATCCAGGTCACAGATACGCAGTATTTT.

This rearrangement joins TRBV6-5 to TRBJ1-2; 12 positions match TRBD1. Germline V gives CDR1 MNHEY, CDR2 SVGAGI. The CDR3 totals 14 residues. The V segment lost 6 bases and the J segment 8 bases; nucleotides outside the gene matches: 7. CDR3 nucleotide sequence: TGTGCCAGCAGGTCCGGGACAGGGGGCTGGGGCTACACCTTC. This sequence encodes CASRSGTGGWGYTF.

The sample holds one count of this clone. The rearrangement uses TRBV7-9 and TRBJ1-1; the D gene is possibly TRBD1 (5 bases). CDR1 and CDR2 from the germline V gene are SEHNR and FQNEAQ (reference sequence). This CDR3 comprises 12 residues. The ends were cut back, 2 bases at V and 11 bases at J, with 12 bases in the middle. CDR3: CASSLKDIEAFF. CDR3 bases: TGTGCCAGCAGCTTAAAGGACATAGAGGCTTTCTTT.

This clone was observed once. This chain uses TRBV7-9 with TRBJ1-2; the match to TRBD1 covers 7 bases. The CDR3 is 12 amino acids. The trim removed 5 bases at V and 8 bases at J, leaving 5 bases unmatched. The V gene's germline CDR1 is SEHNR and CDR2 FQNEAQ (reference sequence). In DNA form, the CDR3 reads TGTGCCAGCAGCCAGGGGGACGGGGGCTACACCTTC. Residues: CASSQGDGGYTF.

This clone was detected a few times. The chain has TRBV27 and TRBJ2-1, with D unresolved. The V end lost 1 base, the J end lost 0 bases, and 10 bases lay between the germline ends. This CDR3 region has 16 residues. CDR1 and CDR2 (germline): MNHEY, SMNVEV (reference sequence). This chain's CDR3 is CASSLYGRSSYNEQFF. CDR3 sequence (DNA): TGTGCCAGCAGTTTATACGGTCGGAGCTCCTACAATGAGCAGTTCTTC.

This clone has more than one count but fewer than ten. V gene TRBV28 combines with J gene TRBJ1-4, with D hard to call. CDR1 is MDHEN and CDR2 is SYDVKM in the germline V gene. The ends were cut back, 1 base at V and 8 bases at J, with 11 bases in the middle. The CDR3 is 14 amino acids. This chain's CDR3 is CASSLSTQPEKLFF. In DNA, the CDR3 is TGTGCCAGCAGTTTATCCACACAACCAGAAAAACTGTTTTTT.

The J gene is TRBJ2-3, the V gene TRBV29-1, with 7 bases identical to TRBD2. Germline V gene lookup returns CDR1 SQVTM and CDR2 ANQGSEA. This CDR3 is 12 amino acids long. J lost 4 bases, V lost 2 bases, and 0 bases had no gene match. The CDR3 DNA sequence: TGCAGCGTTGAACTAGCGGCAGATACGCAGTATTTT. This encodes CSVELAADTQYF.

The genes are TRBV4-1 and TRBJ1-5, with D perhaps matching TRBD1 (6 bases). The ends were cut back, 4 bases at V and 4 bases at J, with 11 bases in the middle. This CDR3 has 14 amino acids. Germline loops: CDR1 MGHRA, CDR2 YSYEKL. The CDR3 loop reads CASSPQGGNQPQHF. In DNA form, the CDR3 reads TGCGCCAGCAGCCCACAGGGAGGGAATCAGCCCCAGCATTTT.

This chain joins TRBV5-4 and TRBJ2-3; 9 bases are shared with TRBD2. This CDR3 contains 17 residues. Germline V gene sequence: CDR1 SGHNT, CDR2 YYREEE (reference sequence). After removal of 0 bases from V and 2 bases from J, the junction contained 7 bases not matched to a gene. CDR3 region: CASSLAGAGGYTDTQYF. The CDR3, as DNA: TGTGCCAGCAGCTTGGCGGGCGCGGGGGGGTACACAGATACGCAGTATTTT.

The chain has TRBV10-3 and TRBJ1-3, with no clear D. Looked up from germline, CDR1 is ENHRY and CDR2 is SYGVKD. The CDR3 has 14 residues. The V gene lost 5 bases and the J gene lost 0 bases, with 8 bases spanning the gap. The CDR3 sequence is CAISFQDSGNTIYF. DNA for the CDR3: TGTGCCATCAGTTTCCAGGACTCTGGAAACACCATATATTTT.

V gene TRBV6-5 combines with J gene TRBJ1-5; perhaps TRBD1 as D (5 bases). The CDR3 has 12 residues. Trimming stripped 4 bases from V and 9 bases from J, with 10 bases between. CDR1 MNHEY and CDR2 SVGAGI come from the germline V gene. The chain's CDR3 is CASSFPGGPQHF. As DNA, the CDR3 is TGTGCCAGCAGTTTCCCGGGGGGGCCCCAGCATTTT.

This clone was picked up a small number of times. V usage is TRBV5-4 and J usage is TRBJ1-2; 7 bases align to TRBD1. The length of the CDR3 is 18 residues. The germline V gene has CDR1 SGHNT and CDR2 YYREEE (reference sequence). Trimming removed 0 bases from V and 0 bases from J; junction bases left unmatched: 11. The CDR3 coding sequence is TGTGCCAGCAGCTTGGGTCGGGTTCGGACAGGCACTAACTATGGCTACACCTTC. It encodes CASSLGRVRTGTNYGYTF. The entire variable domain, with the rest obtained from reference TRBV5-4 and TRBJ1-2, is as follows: ETGVTQSPTHLIKTRGQQVTLRCSSQSGHNTVSWYQQALGQGPQFIFQYYREEENGRGNFPPRFSGLQFPNYSSELNVNALELDDSALYLCASSLGRVRTGTNYGYTFGSGTRLTVV.

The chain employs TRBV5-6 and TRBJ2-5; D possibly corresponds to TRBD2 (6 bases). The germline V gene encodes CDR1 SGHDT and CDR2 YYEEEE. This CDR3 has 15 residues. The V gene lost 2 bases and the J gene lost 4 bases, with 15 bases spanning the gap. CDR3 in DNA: TGTGCCAGCAGCTTTTCCAGCCTGGGGGGAGAGACCCAGTACTTC. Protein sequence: CASSFSSLGGETQYF.

The CDR3 is CASSTMTGNEQFF. The DNA for the CDR3 is TGTGCCAGCAGCACAATGACGGGGAATGAGCAGTTCTTC. The gene calls are TRBV7-3 and TRBJ2-1; possible D gene TRBD2, 5 bases. This CDR3 region has 13 residues. CDR1 and CDR2 (germline): SGHTA, FQGTGA. V was trimmed by 5 bases and J by 7 bases, leaving 12 bases between them. The full variable domain, completed using reference TRBV7-3 and TRBJ2-1, is GAGVSQTPSNKVTEKGKYVELRCDPISGHTALYWYRQSLGQGPEFLIYFQGTGAADDSGLPNDRFFAVRPEGSVSTLKIQRTERGDSAVYLCASSTMTGNEQFFGPGTRLTVL.

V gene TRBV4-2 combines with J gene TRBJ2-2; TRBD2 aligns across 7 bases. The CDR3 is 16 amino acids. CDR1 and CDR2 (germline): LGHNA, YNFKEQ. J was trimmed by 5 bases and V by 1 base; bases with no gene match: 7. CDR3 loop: CASSQALARSTGELFF. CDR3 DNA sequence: TGTGCCAGCAGCCAAGCACTAGCGAGGTCAACCGGGGAGCTGTTTTTT.

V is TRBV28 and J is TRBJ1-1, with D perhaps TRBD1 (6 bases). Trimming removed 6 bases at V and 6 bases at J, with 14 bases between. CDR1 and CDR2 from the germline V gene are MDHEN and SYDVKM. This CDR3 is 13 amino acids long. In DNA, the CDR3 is TGTGCCAGCAGACGGACAGACAACCCTGAAGCTTTCTTT. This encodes CASRRTDNPEAFF. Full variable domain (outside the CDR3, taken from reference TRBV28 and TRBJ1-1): DVKVTQSSRYLVKRTGEKVFLECVQDMDHENMFWYRQDPGLGLRLIYFSYDVKMKEKGDIPEGYSVSREKKERFSLILESASTNQTSMYLCASRRTDNPEAFFGQGTRLTVV.

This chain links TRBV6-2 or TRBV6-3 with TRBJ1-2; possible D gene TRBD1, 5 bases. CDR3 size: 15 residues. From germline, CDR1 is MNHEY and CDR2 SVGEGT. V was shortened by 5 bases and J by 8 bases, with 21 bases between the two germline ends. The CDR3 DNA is TGTGCCAGCAGTCAGCGGGACTCCCCTGGTAGGGGCTACACCTTC. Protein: CASSQRDSPGRGYTF.

This CDR3 reads CASSVAKDTEAFF. In DNA form, the CDR3 reads TGTGCCAGCAGTGTAGCCAAGGACACTGAAGCTTTCTTT. V and J are TRBV6-4 and TRBJ1-1, with D uncertain. Trimming shortened V by 4 bases and J by 3 bases, and 9 bases separated the two germline ends. Germline CDR1 is MRHNA and CDR2 is SNTAGT. The CDR3 loop spans 13 amino acids.

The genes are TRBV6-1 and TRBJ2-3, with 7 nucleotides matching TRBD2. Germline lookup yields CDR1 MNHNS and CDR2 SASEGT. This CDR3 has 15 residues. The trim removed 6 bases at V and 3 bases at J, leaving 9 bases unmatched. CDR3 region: CASSQTSSRTDTQYF. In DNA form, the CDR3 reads TGTGCCAGCAGCCAGACTAGCTCCCGAACAGATACGCAGTATTTT.

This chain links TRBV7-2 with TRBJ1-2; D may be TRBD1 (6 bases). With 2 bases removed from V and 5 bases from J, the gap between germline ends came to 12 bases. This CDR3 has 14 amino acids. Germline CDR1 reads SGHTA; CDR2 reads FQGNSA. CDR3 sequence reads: CASSLTGGAYGYTF. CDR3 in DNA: TGTGCCAGCAGCTTAACGGGGGGCGCGTATGGCTACACCTTC.

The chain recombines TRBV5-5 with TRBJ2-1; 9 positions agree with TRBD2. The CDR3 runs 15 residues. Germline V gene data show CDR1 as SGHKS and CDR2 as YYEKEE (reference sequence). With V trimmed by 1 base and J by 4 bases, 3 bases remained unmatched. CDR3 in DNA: TGTGCCAGCAGCTTGCGGCGGGGGGGGTACAATGAGCAGTTCTTC. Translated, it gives CASSLRRGGYNEQFF.

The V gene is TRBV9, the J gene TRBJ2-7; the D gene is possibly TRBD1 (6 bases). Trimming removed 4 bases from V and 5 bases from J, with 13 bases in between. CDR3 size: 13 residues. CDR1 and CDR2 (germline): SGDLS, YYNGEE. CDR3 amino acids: CASSSRNRDEQYF. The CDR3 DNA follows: TGTGCCAGCAGCTCCAGAAACAGGGACGAGCAGTACTTC.

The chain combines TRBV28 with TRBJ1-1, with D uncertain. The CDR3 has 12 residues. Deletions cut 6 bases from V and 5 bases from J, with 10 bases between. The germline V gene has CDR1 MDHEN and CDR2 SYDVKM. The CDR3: CASRQRETEAFF. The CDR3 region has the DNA TGTGCCAGCAGGCAACGAGAGACTGAAGCTTTCTTT.

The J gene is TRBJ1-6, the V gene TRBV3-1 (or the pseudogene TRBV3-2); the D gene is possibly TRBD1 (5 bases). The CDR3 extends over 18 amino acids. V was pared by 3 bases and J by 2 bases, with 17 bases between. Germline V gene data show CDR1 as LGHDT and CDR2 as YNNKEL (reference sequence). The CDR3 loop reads CASSHCPPGGTYNSPLHF. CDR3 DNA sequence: TGTGCCAGCAGCCATTGCCCCCCGGGGGGGACCTATAATTCACCCCTCCACTTT.

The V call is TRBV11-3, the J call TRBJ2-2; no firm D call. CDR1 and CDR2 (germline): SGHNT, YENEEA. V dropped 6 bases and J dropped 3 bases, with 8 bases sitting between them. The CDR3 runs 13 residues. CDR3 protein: CASREQDTGELFF. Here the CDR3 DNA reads TGTGCCAGCAGAGAACAAGACACCGGGGAGCTGTTTTTT.

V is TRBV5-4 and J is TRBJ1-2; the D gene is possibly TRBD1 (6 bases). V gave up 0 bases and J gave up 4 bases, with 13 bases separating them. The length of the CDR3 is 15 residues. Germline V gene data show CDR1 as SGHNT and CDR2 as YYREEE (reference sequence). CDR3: CASSLVGGHLYGYTF. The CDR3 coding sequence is TGTGCCAGCAGCTTGGTAGGGGGACACCTCTATGGCTACACCTTC.